This T cell receptor (beta chain) is from a study of CD8 T cells in ankylosing spondylitis. Overall study findings and caveats: About 8 highly homologous variants made up a TCR beta motif that seemed to typify ankylosing spondylitis blood. Matched ankylosing spondylitis synovial fluid reportedly showed significant enrichment of disease-linked clones.

This clonotype has just a few counts. Its target is not known. Making use of molecular barcodes, quantitative 5'-RACE generated TCR beta libraries. TCRdb reprocessed the 5' RACE reads with MiXCR, giving one entry per CDR3 protein. Among roughly 440,000 distinct CDR3 sequences listed, 17% were seen once. The CDR3 has 11 amino acids. Germline values: CDR1 LGHDT, CDR2 YNNKEL (reference sequence). V was trimmed by 3 bases and J by 4 bases, leaving 3 bases between them. The sequence derives from a male donor with ankylosing spondylitis. The chain uses TRBV3-1 and TRBJ2-5, with unresolved D. The specimen sequenced was blood, either unsorted or a sorted T cell fraction (not recorded which). The CDR3 is CASSHSETQYF. CDR3 DNA sequence: TGTGCCAGCAGCCACTCAGAGACCCAGTACTTC.